This T cell receptor beta chain was captured in a study of blood T cells in healthy people across ages. Findings of the study overall: There was a strong correlation between TCR beta diversity and naive T cell percentage. In older individuals, TCR beta diversity per million T cells was lower, falling roughly linearly with age. Higher diversity and more naive CD4+ cells were features of long-lived donors, compared to aged donors.

The V segment lost 5 bases and the J segment 3 bases; nucleotides outside the gene matches: 8. This CDR3 contains 16 residues. Germline CDR1 KGHDR, CDR2 SFDVKD. The authors ran a second PCR of about 7 to 11 cycles using a sample-barcoded 5' primer and a J-beta primer mix. TCRdb re-called the 5' RACE reads through MiXCR, storing one row per CDR3 protein. The repertoire holds just over 1 million distinct CDR3 sequences, with 40% to 50% as singletons. Comment on this clonotype: What it recognizes is unknown.

Healthy Caucasian individuals from Russia aged about 6 to 90 served as donors. Sequencing used blood. This chain connects TRBV24-1 to TRBJ2-2; 7 nucleotides agree with TRBD2. The source of this sequence is a woman aged 60 to 75 in good health. In DNA form, the CDR3 reads TGTGCCACCAGTGGGCCACAGCGGGAAGACACCGGGGAGCTGTTTTTT. Translating gives CATSGPQREDTGELFF.